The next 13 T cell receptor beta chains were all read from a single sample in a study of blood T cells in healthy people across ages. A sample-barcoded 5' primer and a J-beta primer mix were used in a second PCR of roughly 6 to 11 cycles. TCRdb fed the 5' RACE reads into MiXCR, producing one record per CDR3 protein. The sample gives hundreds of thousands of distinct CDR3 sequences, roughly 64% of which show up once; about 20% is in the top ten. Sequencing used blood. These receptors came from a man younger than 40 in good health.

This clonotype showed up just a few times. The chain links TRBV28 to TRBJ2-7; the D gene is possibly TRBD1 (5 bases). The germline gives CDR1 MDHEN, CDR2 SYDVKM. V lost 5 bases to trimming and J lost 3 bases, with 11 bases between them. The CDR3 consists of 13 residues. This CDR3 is CASSTRQSYEQYF. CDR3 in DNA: TGTGCCAGCAGTACGCGACAGAGCTACGAGCAGTACTTC.

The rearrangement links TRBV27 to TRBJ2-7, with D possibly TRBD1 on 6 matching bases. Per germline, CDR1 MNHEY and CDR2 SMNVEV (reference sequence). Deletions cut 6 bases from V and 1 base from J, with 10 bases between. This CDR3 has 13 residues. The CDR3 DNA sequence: TGTGCCAGCAGGTACAGGGCTTCCTACGAGCAGTACTTC. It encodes CASRYRASYEQYF.

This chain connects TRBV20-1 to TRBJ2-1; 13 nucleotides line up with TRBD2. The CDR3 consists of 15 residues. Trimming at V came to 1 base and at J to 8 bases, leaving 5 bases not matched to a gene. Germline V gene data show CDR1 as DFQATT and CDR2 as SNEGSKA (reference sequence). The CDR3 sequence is CSARGTSGRRDEQFF. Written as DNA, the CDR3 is TGCAGTGCTAGAGGGACTAGCGGGAGACGCGATGAGCAGTTCTTC.

CDR3 residues: CASSESGGIITEAFF. In DNA, the CDR3 is TGTGCCAGCAGTGAATCGGGTGGGATTATCACTGAAGCTTTCTTT. J is TRBJ1-1 and V is TRBV6-1; D uncertain. V lost 2 bases, J lost 4 bases, and 14 bases lay in between. This CDR3 is 15 amino acids long. Germline lookup yields CDR1 MNHNS and CDR2 SASEGT.

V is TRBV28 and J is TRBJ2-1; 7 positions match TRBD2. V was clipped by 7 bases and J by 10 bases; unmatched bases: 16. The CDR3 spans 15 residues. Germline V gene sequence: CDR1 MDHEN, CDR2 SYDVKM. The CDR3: CASITAAGLRGEQFF. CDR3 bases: TGTGCCAGCATCACCGCAGCGGGATTGAGAGGGGAGCAGTTCTTC.

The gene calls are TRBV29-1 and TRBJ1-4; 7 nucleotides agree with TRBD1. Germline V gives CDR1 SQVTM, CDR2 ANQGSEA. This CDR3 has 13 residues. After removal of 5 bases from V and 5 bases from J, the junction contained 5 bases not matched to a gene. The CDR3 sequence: CSVSGGMNEKLFF. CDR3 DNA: TGCAGCGTTTCAGGGGGTATGAATGAAAAACTGTTTTTT.

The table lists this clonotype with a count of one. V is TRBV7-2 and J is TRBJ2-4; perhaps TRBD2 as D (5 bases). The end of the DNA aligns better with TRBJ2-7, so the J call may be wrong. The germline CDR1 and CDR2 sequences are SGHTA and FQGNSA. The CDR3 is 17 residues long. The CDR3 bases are TGTGCCAGCAGCAATATCCCCGCAGGTGGGAGACCCTACGAGCAGTACTTC. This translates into CASSNIPAGGRPYEQYF.

CDR3 amino acids: CASSLWTVGETQYF. CDR3 nucleotides: TGTGCCAGCAGCCTATGGACAGTCGGAGAGACCCAGTACTTC. V and J are TRBV7-9 and TRBJ2-5; D may be TRBD1 (6 bases). Between the trimmed V and J ends, which lost 5 bases and 4 bases, there was a span of 14 bases. The CDR3 is made up of 14 amino acids. From germline, CDR1 is SEHNR and CDR2 FQNEAQ (reference sequence).

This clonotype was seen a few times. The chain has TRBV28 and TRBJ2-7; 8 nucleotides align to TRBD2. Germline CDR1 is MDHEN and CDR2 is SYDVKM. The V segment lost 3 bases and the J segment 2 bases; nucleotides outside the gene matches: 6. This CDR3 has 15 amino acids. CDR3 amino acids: CASSLPTAGAYEQYF. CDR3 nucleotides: TGTGCCAGCAGTTTGCCCACAGCGGGGGCCTACGAGCAGTACTTC.

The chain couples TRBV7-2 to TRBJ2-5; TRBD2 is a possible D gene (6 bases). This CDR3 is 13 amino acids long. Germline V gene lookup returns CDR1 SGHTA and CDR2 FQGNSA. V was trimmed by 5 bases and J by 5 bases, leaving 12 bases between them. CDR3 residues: CASSKTSPETQYF. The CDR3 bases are TGTGCCAGCAGCAAGACTAGTCCGGAGACCCAGTACTTC. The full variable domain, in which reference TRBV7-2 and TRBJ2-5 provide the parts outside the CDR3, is GAGVSQSPSNKVTEKGKDVELRCDPISGHTALYWYRQSLGQGLEFLIYFQGNSAPDKSGLPSDRFSAERTGGSVSTLTIQRTQQEDSAVYLCASSKTSPETQYFGPGTRLLVL.

The DNA of the CDR3 is TGTGCCACCAGCAGAGACCTAGCCCCTACCTACGAGCAGTACTTC. It translates to CATSRDLAPTYEQYF. V usage is TRBV15 and J usage is TRBJ2-4; weak D call: TRBD2 (5 bases). The end of the DNA aligns better with TRBJ2-7, so the J call may be wrong. Per germline, CDR1 LNHNV and CDR2 YYDKDF (reference sequence). The CDR3 runs 15 residues.

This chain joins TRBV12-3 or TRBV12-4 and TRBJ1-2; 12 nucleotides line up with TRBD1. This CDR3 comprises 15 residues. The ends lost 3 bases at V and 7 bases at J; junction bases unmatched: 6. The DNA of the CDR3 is TGTGCCAGCAGTTTGTTTGGGACAGGGGGCGGTGGCTACACCTTC. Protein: CASSLFGTGGGGYTF.

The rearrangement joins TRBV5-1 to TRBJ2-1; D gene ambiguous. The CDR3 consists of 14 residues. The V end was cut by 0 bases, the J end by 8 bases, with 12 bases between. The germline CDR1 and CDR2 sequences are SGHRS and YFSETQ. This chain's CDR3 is CASSLDPVVDEQFF. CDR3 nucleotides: TGCGCCAGCAGCTTGGATCCGGTGGTCGATGAGCAGTTCTTC.